The 12 T cell receptor beta chains given below trace back to one sample, sequenced in a study of blood T cell repertoires in COVID-19. Here immunoSEQ multiplex PCR was the method, and the copy in TCRdb shows in-frame clones only, minus some. The table includes hundreds of thousands of clones, roughly nine tenths detected once. Material for sequencing was peripheral blood. The receptors originated from a woman aged 45-65 years with COVID-19, enrolled during active disease.

The gene calls are TRBV15 and TRBJ1-1; perhaps TRBD1 as D (5 bases). This CDR3 comprises 15 residues. V was shortened by 5 bases and J by 2 bases, with 15 bases between the two germline ends. CDR1 and CDR2 from the germline V gene are LNHNV and YYDKDF (reference sequence). In DNA form, the CDR3 reads TGTGCCACCAGCCCCGACCGGACACTTAACACTGAAGCTTTCTTT. As protein: CATSPDRTLNTEAFF.

V gene TRBV6-5 combines with J gene TRBJ1-2; TRBD1 matches at 7 bases. The CDR3 runs 12 residues. The germline V gene encodes CDR1 MNHEY and CDR2 SVGAGI. After removal of 7 bases from V and 7 bases from J, the junction contained 6 bases not matched to a gene. CDR3 protein: CASTRQGSGYTF. The DNA of the CDR3 is TGTGCCAGCACGAGACAGGGAAGTGGCTACACCTTC.

This chain links TRBV5-8 with TRBJ2-5; D is undetermined. Germline assignment: CDR1 SGHTS and CDR2 YDEGEE. V lost 2 bases and J 5 bases, leaving 7 bases between the germline ends. The CDR3 runs 12 residues. CDR3 sequence (DNA): TGTGCCAGCAGCTTAACTTCTGAGACCCAGTACTTC. Amino acids: CASSLTSETQYF.

In this sample, this clone turned up once. The CDR3 sequence: CASSIGIPDGGYEAFF. The CDR3 nucleotides read TGTGCCAGTAGTATCGGTATCCCGGACGGGGGTTACGAAGCTTTCTTT. V usage is TRBV19 and J usage is TRBJ1-1, with D perhaps TRBD1 (5 bases). This CDR3 is built from 16 residues. Trimming took 3 bases from V and 8 from J, leaving 22 bases between them. Germline V gives CDR1 LNHDA, CDR2 SQIVND (reference sequence).

This clone was seen once. The gene calls are TRBV28 and TRBJ1-1; maybe TRBD1 (6 bases). CDR1 MDHEN and CDR2 SYDVKM come from the germline V gene. The CDR3 is made up of 17 amino acids. V was trimmed by 3 bases and J by 0 bases, leaving 17 bases between them. The CDR3 loop reads CASSFPMDSYMNTEAFF. In nucleotides, the CDR3 is TGTGCCAGCAGTTTTCCTATGGACAGCTACATGAACACTGAAGCTTTCTTT.

This clone was seen only a few times. The chain couples TRBV4-2 to TRBJ1-1; no clear D. Germline CDR1 LGHNA, CDR2 YNFKEQ. The V end lost 0 bases, the J end lost 8 bases, and 13 bases lay between the germline ends. This CDR3 is built from 14 residues. CDR3 DNA sequence: TGTGCCAGCAGCCAAGAGGTTCAGTCCCCCGAAGCTTTCTTT. It translates to CASSQEVQSPEAFF.

The chain combines TRBV5-6 with TRBJ2-1; 7 bases align to TRBD1. The V gene end was trimmed by 3 bases and the J gene end by 4 bases; junction bases not matched to a gene: 10. The CDR3 spans 16 residues. Germline values: CDR1 SGHDT, CDR2 YYEEEE. For the CDR3, the DNA is TGTGCCAGCAGCTGGACGGGACAGTTAGCTTACAATGAGCAGTTCTTC. Translated, it gives CASSWTGQLAYNEQFF.

This chain uses TRBV2 with TRBJ1-2; 7 nucleotides line up with TRBD1. CDR1 is SNHLY, CDR2 FYNNEI, per germline. The CDR3 is made up of 15 amino acids. Trimming cost V 7 bases and J 3 bases; bases outside gene matches: 11. CDR3 region: CASIAQEGTDYGYTF. Written as DNA, the CDR3 is TGTGCCAGCATCGCCCAAGAAGGGACAGACTATGGCTACACCTTC. The full variable domain, in which reference TRBV2 and TRBJ1-2 provide the parts outside the CDR3, is EPEVTQTPSHQVTQMGQEVILRCVPISNHLYFYWYRQILGQKVEFLVSFYNNEISEKSEIFDDQFSVERPDGSNFTLKIRSTKLEDSAMYFCASIAQEGTDYGYTFGSGTRLTVV.

This clone was counted a few times. J is TRBJ1-5 and V is TRBV19, with TRBD1 matching 10 bases. In germline, CDR1 is LNHDA, CDR2 SQIVND (reference sequence). The CDR3 totals 15 residues. The J segment lost 1 base and the V segment lost 5 bases, leaving 2 bases of the junction unmatched. For the CDR3, the DNA is TGTGCCAGTAGTGGGACAGGGGAGAGCAATCAGCCCCAGCATTTT. Its translation: CASSGTGESNQPQHF. Combining the CDR3 with reference TRBV19 and TRBJ1-5 gives the whole variable domain DGGITQSPKYLFRKEGQNVTLSCEQNLNHDAMYWYRQDPGQGLRLIYYSQIVNDFQKGDIAEGYSVSREKKESFPLTVTSAQKNPTAFYLCASSGTGESNQPQHFGDGTRLSIL.

V is TRBV29-1 and J is TRBJ1-2; D is perhaps TRBD1 (6 bases). V lost 2 bases and J lost 6, with 22 bases in between. CDR1 and CDR2 (germline): SQVTM, ANQGSEA. This CDR3 has 16 residues. CDR3 sequence (DNA): TGCAGCGTTGAATCGGGGGGCAAAGGACTATGGCATGGCTACACCTTC. Protein product: CSVESGGKGLWHGYTF.

The rearrangement links TRBV12-5 to TRBJ1-2; 8 nucleotides agree with TRBD1. The CDR3 covers 13 residues. After removal of 8 bases from V and 4 bases from J, the junction contained 6 bases not matched to a gene. Germline V gene lookup returns CDR1 LGHNT and CDR2 FRNRAP. CDR3 in DNA: TGTGCTAGTATCGGACAGGGCTCCTATGGCTACACCTTC. Translated: CASIGQGSYGYTF.

The chain combines TRBV7-8 with TRBJ2-5; D gene unclear. V was shortened by 2 bases and J by 2 bases, with 12 bases between the two germline ends. The CDR3 extends over 15 amino acids. The germline V gene encodes CDR1 SGHVS and CDR2 FQNEAQ. CDR3: CASSLILVRQETQYF. CDR3 bases: TGTGCCAGCAGCTTAATCTTAGTCCGACAAGAGACCCAGTACTTC.